These T cell receptor beta chains were read from a single sample in a study of T-cell reconstitution after alpha-beta-depleted transplantation in children. TCRdb re-analysed the PCR reads in MiXCR, keeping a single row per CDR3 protein. This sample has 480,000 or so distinct CDR3 sequences, with about 10% found just once. The specimen comprised PBMCs, sampled before TCRalphabeta/CD19-depleted stem cell transplant. These receptors came from a child aged 2-15 years with inherited bone marrow failure, due to receive a stem cell transplant. Both conserved end residues are part of each CDR3. A D gene is named only where the DNA matches it firmly. Clone size is given for some rows only: seen once, a few or many times, or a class if the clone is expanded.

abundance	len	v_gene	d_gene	j_gene	CDR3aa	CDR3nt
few	14	TRBV19	TRBD2	TRBJ2-1	CATKSGRAYNEQFF	TGTGCCACTAAAAGCGGGAGGGCCTACAATGAGCAGTTCTTC
-	14	TRBV27	-	TRBJ2-3	CASSLRENTDTQYF	TGTGCCAGCAGTTTACGGGAGAACACAGATACGCAGTATTTT
-	14	TRBV18	TRBD2	TRBJ2-3	CASSPLEREGTQYF	TGTGCCAGCTCACCACTTGAGCGGGAAGGTACGCAGTATTTT
-	16	TRBV7-2	TRBD2	TRBJ2-2	CASRRMWQGGTGELFF	TGTGCCAGCAGACGTATGTGGCAGGGAGGGACCGGGGAGCTGTTTTTT
-	17	TRBV9	TRBD2	TRBJ2-3	CASSARLARFSTDTQYF	TGTGCCAGCAGCGCCCGACTAGCGAGGTTTAGCACAGATACGCAGTATTTT
-	14	TRBV6-2/TRBV6-3	TRBD2	TRBJ2-3	CASRQRELADTQYF	TGTGCCAGTCGGCAGCGGGAGCTCGCAGATACGCAGTATTTT
many	11	TRBV20-1	TRBD1	TRBJ2-2	CSAGGTGELFF	TGCAGCGCAGGGGGCACCGGGGAGCTGTTTTTT
many	14	TRBV12-3/TRBV12-4	-	TRBJ2-1	CASSLGGYTNEQFF	TGTGCCAGCAGTTTAGGAGGTTACACCAATGAGCAGTTCTTC
many	16	TRBV4-3	-	TRBJ2-3	CASSQHGTVDTDTQYF	TGCGCCAGCAGCCAACACGGGACCGTCGACACAGATACGCAGTATTTT
many	12	TRBV10-3	-	TRBJ2-1	CAISAPDNEQFF	TGTGCCATCAGTGCACCTGACAATGAGCAGTTCTTC
many	17	TRBV10-3	TRBD2	TRBJ2-3	CAISGDHSGRATDTQYF	TGTGCCATCAGTGGGGATCATAGCGGGAGAGCCACAGATACGCAGTATTTT
many	17	TRBV15	TRBD1	TRBJ2-4	CATSTPVQGAPDNIQYF	TGTGCCACCAGCACCCCCGTACAGGGGGCACCTGATAACATTCAGTACTTC
many	17	TRBV12-3/TRBV12-4	TRBD2	TRBJ2-2	CASSSWTSAPNTGELFF	TGTGCCAGCAGTTCCTGGACTAGCGCCCCCAACACCGGGGAGCTGTTTTTT
many	13	TRBV16	-	TRBJ2-7	CASSHEGIYEQYF	TGTGCCAGCAGCCATGAGGGAATCTACGAGCAGTACTTC
many	14	TRBV7-8	TRBD2	TRBJ2-5	CASSSSSGQETQYF	TGTGCCAGCAGCTCATCTAGCGGCCAAGAGACCCAGTACTTC
many	14	TRBV10-3	-	TRBJ1-2	CAISDYTGAYGYTF	TGTGCCATCAGTGACTATACAGGAGCCTATGGCTACACCTTC
-	18	TRBV3-1	TRBD2	TRBJ2-3	CASSFQLPTSGRGDTQYF	TGTGCCAGCAGCTTCCAGTTACCAACTAGCGGGAGAGGGGATACGCAGTATTTT
few	14	TRBV18	-	TRBJ2-2	CASSPEKVPGELFF	TGTGCCAGCTCACCAGAGAAGGTGCCCGGGGAGCTGTTTTTT
few	15	TRBV15	-	TRBJ1-1	CATSRDRLGGAEAFF	TGTGCCACCAGCAGAGACCGTCTTGGGGGTGCTGAAGCTTTCTTT
many	22	TRBV28	-	TRBJ2-1	CASSLYLGSKKTTEYSYNEQFF	TGTGCCAGCAGTCTATACCTTGGCTCTAAAAAAACGACAGAGTACTCCTACAATGAGCAGTTCTTC
-	15	TRBV29-1	TRBD2	TRBJ2-1	CSAYGLAVTYNEQFF	TGCAGCGCTTACGGCCTAGCGGTCACCTACAATGAGCAGTTCTTC
many	14	TRBV28	-	TRBJ1-6	CASSSPSQNSPLHF	TGTGCCAGCAGTTCACCCTCCCAGAATTCACCCCTCCACTTT
few	17	TRBV2	TRBD1	TRBJ1-5	CASTEYGQGNLNQPQHF	TGTGCCAGCACCGAATACGGACAGGGGAATCTCAATCAGCCCCAGCATTTT
many	16	TRBV20-1	-	TRBJ2-5	CSANGLLAAWQETQYF	TGCAGTGCTAACGGTTTGCTAGCAGCCTGGCAGGAGACCCAGTACTTC
many	17	TRBV7-9	-	TRBJ2-3	CASSLEVGRPGPDTQYF	TGTGCCAGCAGCTTAGAGGTGGGGAGGCCGGGGCCAGATACGCAGTATTTT
many	12	TRBV29-1	TRBD2	TRBJ2-5	CSVEGLAGTQYF	TGCAGCGTCGAAGGACTAGCGGGGACCCAGTACTTC
many	14	TRBV24-1	-	TRBJ2-2	CATSGSRRAGELFF	TGTGCCACCAGTGGGTCACGGAGGGCCGGGGAGCTGTTTTTT
-	15	TRBV5-4	-	TRBJ1-4	CASSTGQSTNEKLFF	TGTGCCAGCAGCACAGGACAGTCAACTAATGAAAAACTGTTTTTT
many	14	TRBV2	-	TRBJ2-7	CASMELGSSYEQYF	TGTGCCAGCATGGAGCTGGGGAGCTCCTACGAGCAGTACTTC
many	15	TRBV5-1	TRBD2	TRBJ2-5	CASSLAGTSEETQYF	TGCGCCAGCAGCTTGGCCGGGACTAGCGAAGAGACCCAGTACTTC
many	13	TRBV27	TRBD1	TRBJ2-7	CASMGQGLYEQYF	TGTGCCAGCATGGGACAGGGGTTGTACGAGCAGTACTTC
-	16	TRBV7-9	-	TRBJ2-1	CASSLRIQIPNNEQFF	TGTGCCAGCAGCTTAAGGATCCAAATACCTAACAATGAGCAGTTCTTC
many	15	TRBV4-3	TRBD2	TRBJ2-3	CASSQAGGTTDTQYF	TGCGCCAGCAGCCAAGCGGGAGGGACCACAGATACGCAGTATTTT